One sample yielded the 24 T cell receptor beta chains listed below, sequenced in a study of blood T cells in healthy people across ages (dated by TCRdb to between 2015 and 2016). Libraries were made using 5' RACE. Data came from an Illumina HiSeq 2500. A second PCR of roughly 7 to 11 cycles was run with a J-beta primer mix and a sample-barcoded 5' primer. Starting from the raw public reads, TCRdb applied fastp trimming at Q25, assembled clones with MiXCR and retained in-frame beta chains. Entries that share a CDR3 protein sequence are merged under the most common genes and DNA. The table for this sample lists roughly 500,000 distinct CDR3 sequences; 25% to 30% of them were counted only once. Together, the top ten hold under 20% of the sample. Input material: blood. These TCRs come from a woman between 70 and 85 years old in good health.

This clonotype was picked up a small number of times. V gene TRBV7-9 combines with J gene TRBJ2-5, with TRBD1 identical over 9 bases. The better agreement between TRBJ2-1 and the DNA end casts doubt on the J call. This CDR3 comprises 15 residues. In germline, CDR1 is SEHNR, CDR2 FQNEAQ (reference sequence). The CDR3 loop reads CASRNGQGLANEQFF. The CDR3 DNA reads as TGTGCCAGCAGGAACGGACAGGGGCTTGCCAATGAGCAGTTCTTC.

The chain carries TRBV25-1 and TRBJ2-7; TRBD1 matches 8 bases. Unmatched junction bases numbered 9, after V lost 6 bases and J lost 5 bases. This CDR3 spans 14 amino acids. Germline assignment: CDR1 MGHDK and CDR2 SYGVNS. DNA for the CDR3: TGTGCCAGCAGGGGGACAGGCTTTTACCACGAGCAGTACTTC. It codes for CASRGTGFYHEQYF.

Remarks on this clonotype: A much larger clone sits a single nucleotide away, making a read error possible. The chain uses TRBV20-1 and TRBJ2-3; 7 bases line up with TRBD2. The germline V gene encodes CDR1 DFQATT and CDR2 SNEGSKA (reference sequence). J was trimmed by 5 bases and V by 5 bases; bases with no gene match: 10. This CDR3 spans 14 amino acids. The CDR3 bases are TGCAGTGCTGGGAAAGGACTAGGAATAGATACGCAGTATTTT. This translates into CSAGKGLGIDTQYF.

With respect to this clonotype: The junction departs from the called germline gene at one end, perhaps through a read error. The gene calls are TRBV7-2 and TRBJ1-1; D is perhaps TRBD1 (5 bases). This CDR3 spans 14 amino acids. The V gene's germline CDR1 is SGHTA and CDR2 FQGNSA. CDR3 in DNA: TGTGCCGGCAGCCCCCAGGGTCTTAACACTGAAGCTTTCTTT. Translation: CAGSPQGLNTEAFF.

The chain has TRBV29-1 and TRBJ1-2; D uncertain. Deletions cut 1 base from V and 4 bases from J, with 13 bases between. The CDR3 spans 14 residues. Germline V gene data show CDR1 as SQVTM and CDR2 as ANQGSEA. CDR3 protein: CSVEGAASSYGYTF. Written as DNA, the CDR3 is TGCAGCGTTGAAGGGGCGGCCAGCTCCTATGGCTACACCTTC.

V is TRBV6-2 or TRBV6-3 and J is TRBJ1-5; D is perhaps TRBD1 (5 bases). The V end was cut by 7 bases, the J end by 0 bases, with 10 bases between. CDR1 is MNHEY, CDR2 SVGEGT, per germline. The CDR3 sequence is 14 residues long. CDR3 amino acids: CASIGTGSNQPQHF. CDR3 bases: TGTGCCAGCATAGGGACGGGTAGCAATCAGCCCCAGCATTTT.

This clonotype was found many times. The CDR3 region has the DNA TGTGCCAGCAGCCCGGGGACTTTTCGAACCCAAGACATTCAGTACTTC. It yields the protein CASSPGTFRTQDIQYF. The V gene is TRBV11-2, the J gene TRBJ2-4; maybe TRBD2 (6 bases). There are 16 residues in the CDR3. Germline lookup yields CDR1 SGHAT and CDR2 FQNNGV. The V and J ends lost 5 bases and 8 bases respectively, with 22 bases between them.

This chain joins TRBV11-2 and TRBJ2-3, with D perhaps being TRBD1 or TRBD2 (6 bases each). Germline assignment: CDR1 SGHAT and CDR2 FQNNGV. This CDR3 has 16 amino acids. V lost 1 base and J lost 6, with 17 bases in between. CDR3 DNA: TGTGCCAGCAGCTTAGTTGGGGGGCTAAACACGGATACGCAGTATTTT. Translating it yields CASSLVGGLNTDTQYF.

V is TRBV20-1 and J is TRBJ2-5, with 12 positions matching TRBD2. The ends lost 5 bases at V and 4 bases at J; junction bases unmatched: 5. CDR3 size: 14 residues. Germline CDR1 and CDR2: DFQATT and SNEGSKA (reference sequence). CDR3: CSAWTSGTSETQYF. Here the CDR3 DNA reads TGCAGTGCTTGGACTAGCGGGACGTCAGAGACCCAGTACTTC.

The J gene is TRBJ2-5, the V gene TRBV5-1; 8 nucleotides line up with TRBD1. The J call could be wrong; TRBJ2-1 is a better fit for the DNA end. This CDR3 contains 16 residues. The germline CDR1 and CDR2 sequences are SGHRS and YFSETQ. CDR3 in amino acids: CASSLAGRGQGNEQFF. As DNA, the CDR3 is TGCGCCAGCAGCTTGGCCGGCAGGGGGCAGGGTAATGAGCAGTTCTTC.

The sample holds a few counts of this clonotype. This chain uses TRBV6-2 or TRBV6-3 with TRBJ1-1; possible D gene TRBD1, 5 bases. With 2 bases removed from V and 6 bases from J, the gap between germline ends came to 13 bases. Germline loops: CDR1 MNHEY, CDR2 SVGEGT. This CDR3 comprises 14 residues. This CDR3 is CASSYLRGEAEAFF. The CDR3, as DNA: TGTGCCAGCAGTTACCTTAGAGGGGAGGCTGAAGCTTTCTTT.

The genes are TRBV29-1 and TRBJ2-5; 12 positions agree with TRBD2. This CDR3 has 14 amino acids. Germline CDR1 and CDR2: SQVTM and ANQGSEA. Losses at the gene ends were 3 bases for V and 2 bases for J; bases not matched to a gene: 1. Here the CDR3 reads CSVDGTSGQETQYF. Here the CDR3 DNA reads TGCAGCGTTGACGGGACTAGCGGGCAAGAGACCCAGTACTTC.

This clonotype was picked up one time. The chain links TRBV10-3 to TRBJ1-1; the D is unclear. V dropped 3 bases and J dropped 0 bases, with 5 bases sitting between them. Per germline, CDR1 ENHRY and CDR2 SYGVKD. The CDR3 runs to 13 residues. The CDR3 region is CAISDILNTEAFF. The CDR3 DNA sequence: TGTGCCATCAGTGATATCCTGAACACTGAAGCTTTCTTT.

This chain links TRBV24-1 with TRBJ2-1, with 12 bases aligning to TRBD2. Germline values: CDR1 KGHDR, CDR2 SFDVKD. The length of the CDR3 is 18 residues. V was pared by 4 bases and J by 3 bases, with 9 bases of the junction left unmatched. CDR3 DNA: TGTGCCACCAGTGACGTACTAGCGGGGGGTCTAGGCTACAATGAGCAGTTCTTC. It codes for CATSDVLAGGLGYNEQFF.

This clonotype was detected a few times. This sequence joins TRBV4-3 and TRBJ2-7; 8 bases align to TRBD2. This CDR3 comprises 16 residues. V was pared by 3 bases and J by 2 bases, with 9 bases of the junction left unmatched. Germline loops: CDR1 LGHNA, CDR2 YSLEER. The CDR3 reads CASSHAGGSGTYEQYF. In nucleotides, the CDR3 is TGCGCCAGCAGCCATGCCGGGGGTAGCGGGACCTACGAGCAGTACTTC.

This chain joins TRBV20-1 and TRBJ2-3, with TRBD2 matching 7 bases. Germline loops: CDR1 DFQATT, CDR2 SNEGSKA (reference sequence). After removal of 2 bases from V and 5 bases from J, the junction contained 7 bases not matched to a gene. This CDR3 spans 14 amino acids. CDR3 in amino acids: CSARRRGVGDTQYF. CDR3 DNA sequence: TGCAGTGCTAGACGTCGGGGGGTTGGAGATACGCAGTATTTT.

The chain has TRBV9 and TRBJ1-3; D remains unclear. V shed 3 bases and J shed 0 bases, with 10 bases lying between them. The CDR3 covers 15 residues. Germline CDR1 reads SGDLS; CDR2 reads YYNGEE. The CDR3 here is CASSEHLSSGNTIYF. In DNA, the CDR3 is TGTGCCAGCAGCGAACATTTGAGCTCTGGAAACACCATATATTTT.

In this sample, this clonotype turned up a few times. The rearrangement uses TRBV4-3 and TRBJ2-5; 13 nucleotides agree with TRBD2. Near its end, the DNA agrees better with TRBJ2-7, so the J call may be wrong. The CDR3 sequence is 16 residues long. Per germline, CDR1 LGHNA and CDR2 YSLEER. The CDR3: CASSATGTSGDYEQYF. The CDR3 region has the DNA TGCGCCAGCAGCGCGACGGGGACTAGCGGGGATTACGAGCAGTACTTC.

This clonotype has only a few counts. A junction boundary mismatches the germline segment, possibly from a read error. V gene TRBV20-1 combines with J gene TRBJ2-2; TRBD2 is a possible D gene (5 bases). Looked up from germline, CDR1 is DFQATT and CDR2 is SNEGSKA (reference sequence). The CDR3 spans 15 residues. CDR3 region: CSARDLPSNTGELFF. The CDR3 bases are TGCAGTGCTAGAGACCTCCCCTCGAACACCGGGGAACTGTTTTTT.

The gene calls are TRBV10-3 and TRBJ2-3, with D hard to call. Looked up from germline, CDR1 is ENHRY and CDR2 is SYGVKD. This CDR3 comprises 14 residues. V lost 6 bases to trimming and J lost 0 bases, with 10 bases between them. The CDR3 region is CAISEDTSTDTQYF. The CDR3 DNA sequence: TGTGCCATCAGCGAGGATACTAGCACAGATACGCAGTATTTT.

The genes are TRBV12-3 or TRBV12-4 and TRBJ1-1; 10 bases agree with TRBD1. The CDR3 totals 18 residues. The junction had 10 bases not matched to a gene; V was cut back by 3 bases and J by 0 bases. As DNA, the CDR3 is TGTGCCAGCAGTTTGGTTCGGGGACAGGGGAAACTGAACACTGAAGCTTTCTTT. Its translation: CASSLVRGQGKLNTEAFF.

The chain joins TRBV7-9 to TRBJ1-2, with 8 bases matching TRBD1. The trim removed 5 bases at V and 0 bases at J, leaving 5 bases unmatched. The germline V gene encodes CDR1 SEHNR and CDR2 FQNEAQ (reference sequence). The CDR3 is made up of 15 amino acids. In DNA form, the CDR3 reads TGTGCCAGCAGCCCAGGGACAGGTGCTAACTATGGCTACACCTTC. Amino acids: CASSPGTGANYGYTF.

The chain carries TRBV2 and TRBJ2-3, with 10 bases fitting TRBD2. The CDR3 covers 16 residues. Germline V gene data show CDR1 as SNHLY and CDR2 as FYNNEI. Trimming removed 6 bases from V and 4 bases from J; junction bases left unmatched: 10. Here the CDR3 DNA reads TGTGCCAGCAGCATCGCTAGCGGGGGACGCTCAGATACGCAGTATTTT. This encodes CASSIASGGRSDTQYF.

This clonotype was detected only a few times. The chain is built from TRBV20-1 and TRBJ2-5; the match to TRBD2 covers 9 bases. From germline, CDR1 is DFQATT and CDR2 SNEGSKA (reference sequence). Germline trimming cut 6 bases from V and 5 bases from J; bases unmatched to any gene: 4. This CDR3 is built from 12 residues. CDR3 sequence: CSAVGLAETQYF. CDR3 sequence (DNA): TGCAGTGCAGTCGGACTAGCGGAGACCCAGTACTTC.